These 30 T cell receptor beta chains were sequenced from one sample in a study of T cell clonality in common variable immunodeficiency. Notes on the study in general: Common variable immunodeficiency TCR beta sequences reportedly had fewer deletions and N-nucleotide insertions.

Their antigen targets remain unknown. The protocol was immunoSEQ multiplex PCR, while the TCRdb copy is restricted to in-frame clones and leaves out a portion. The sample gives tens of thousands of clones, none seen only once, and the top ten clones hold 2% to 2.5%. The sequencing sample was made of peripheral blood mononuclear cells. These receptor sequences come from a human donor with common variable immunodeficiency.

In its sample, this clone was seen many times. Sequencing ends 3 residues short of the CDR3 end; the germline J gene provides the rest. The chain has TRBV15 and TRBJ1-3, with D possibly TRBD1 on 5 matching bases. The CDR3 covers 15 residues. V was pared by 0 bases and J by 2 bases, with 8 bases between. Germline CDR1 is LNHNV and CDR2 is YYDKDF (reference sequence). The sequenced part of the CDR3 DNA is TGTGCCACCAGCAGAGATTTAGGGGCTGGAAACACC. Translated, it gives CATSRDLGAGNT. The full CDR3 reads CATSRDLGAGNTIYF.

This clone was seen at least ten times. The CDR3 end is not reached by the read, which stops 3 residues before it; the germline J gene fills it in. The V gene is TRBV7-9, the J gene TRBJ2-3; D is unclear. CDR3 length equals 13 residues. CDR1 and CDR2 (germline): SEHNR, FQNEAQ (reference sequence). V dropped 5 bases and J dropped 2 bases, with 8 bases sitting between them. The sequenced part of the CDR3 DNA is TGTGCCAGCAGCCCCCCCTCCACAGATACG. This codes for CASSPPSTDT. The CDR3 as a whole reads CASSPPSTDTQYF.

This clone was recorded at least ten times. Sequencing ends 3 residues short of the CDR3 end; the germline J gene provides the rest. The chain has TRBV7-6 and TRBJ1-3, with unresolved D. Germline V lookup: CDR1 SGHVS, CDR2 FNYEAQ. V gave up 1 base and J gave up 0 bases, with 7 bases separating them. CDR3 size: 15 residues. The CDR3 loop is CASSLDGLSGNTIYF. The sequenced CDR3 bases are TGTGCCAGCAGCTTAGACGGACTCTCTGGAAACACC.

There are many counts of this clone. Read data end 3 residues before the CDR3 end; the end is taken from the germline J gene. The rearrangement joins TRBV7-9 to TRBJ2-7; D is undetermined. The CDR3 contains 12 residues. The V gene lost 2 bases and the J gene lost 3 bases, with 5 bases spanning the gap. Germline loops: CDR1 SEHNR, CDR2 FQNEAQ (reference sequence). The CDR3 DNA, read in part, is TGTGCCAGCAGCTTAACCGGCTACGAG. This gives the protein CASSLTGYE. The whole CDR3 sequence reads CASSLTGYEQYF.

This clone was counted between two and nine times. From the germline J gene comes the end of the CDR3, since the read stops 3 residues before it. J is TRBJ2-5 and V is TRBV20-1; 7 positions agree with TRBD2. After removal of 0 bases from V and 1 base from J, the junction contained 11 bases not matched to a gene. CDR3 length: 17 amino acids. Looked up from germline, CDR1 is DFQATT and CDR2 is SNEGSKA (reference sequence). CDR3 sequence: CSARDLGRGTTQETQYF. Incomplete CDR3 DNA: TGCAGTGCTAGAGATCTTGGGCGGGGGACCACCCAAGAGACC.

There are a few counts of this clone. Being one base from a much bigger clone, this may be a read error. The sequence runs out 3 residues before the end of the CDR3; the remainder is reconstructed from the germline J gene. This rearrangement joins TRBV19 to TRBJ2-5; 14 positions agree with TRBD2. Germline CDR1 LNHDA, CDR2 SQIVND (reference sequence). The V segment lost 5 bases and the J segment 5 bases; nucleotides outside the gene matches: 10. The CDR3 covers 17 residues. CDR3 DNA, as far as it was read: TGTGCCAGTAGTCCCAGGACTAGCGGGGGGTTTGAGGAGACC. This gives the protein CASSPRTSGGFEET. The whole CDR3 protein reads CASSPRTSGGFEETQYF.

This clone came up many times. The read is 3 residues too short to cover the CDR3 end, so that end is filled in from the germline J gene. The sample carries other DNA sequences with the same CDR3. The chain carries TRBV6-2 or TRBV6-3 and TRBJ1-1; a possible D gene is TRBD1 (5 bases). The CDR3 covers 14 residues. With 6 bases removed from V and 5 bases from J, the gap between germline ends came to 16 bases. CDR1 and CDR2 (germline): MNHEY, SVGEGT. Incomplete CDR3 DNA: TGTGCCAGCAGCTCCCGTGGGGGGAGAACTGAA. Translation gives CASSSRGGRTE. The full-length CDR3 reads as CASSSRGGRTEAFF.

This clone was detected ten times or more. CDR3 DNA (partial): TGTGCCAGCAGCTTCGGGACTAGCGGGGGGTCAGACAATGAG. It yields the protein CASSFGTSGGSDNE. The complete CDR3 sequence is CASSFGTSGGSDNEQFF. This chain connects TRBV7-3 to TRBJ2-1; 15 bases match TRBD2. With the read ending 3 residues before the CDR3 end, the germline J gene is used to fill in that end. Trimming took 3 bases from V and 5 from J; bases not matched to a gene: 5. CDR1 and CDR2 (germline): SGHTA, FQGTGA. CDR3 length equals 17 residues.

There are many counts of this clone. The observed sequence ends 3 residues before the CDR3 terminus, with the missing tail filled in from the germline J gene. The chain recombines TRBV5-6 with TRBJ1-2; D uncertain. CDR1 SGHDT and CDR2 YYEEEE come from the germline V gene. V was pared by 0 bases and J by 5 bases, with 5 bases between. The CDR3 sequence is 12 residues long. The part of the CDR3 DNA that was read is TGTGCCAGCAGCTTGGAAGGGTATGGC. Translated, it gives CASSLEGYG. The CDR3 as a whole reads CASSLEGYGYTF.

Many counts were recorded for this clone. The read falls 3 residues short of the CDR3 end, and the missing part is taken from the germline J gene. The gene calls are TRBV2 and TRBJ2-6; perhaps TRBD2 as D (5 bases). V dropped 2 bases and J dropped 0 bases, with 11 bases sitting between them. CDR3 size: 17 residues. Germline V CDR1 and CDR2: SNHLY, FYNNEI. The covered CDR3 bases are TGTGCCAGCAGTGAACGAGGGTTCAACTCTGGGGCCAACGTC. Its translation is CASSERGFNSGANV. The whole CDR3 is CASSERGFNSGANVLTF.

This clone was picked up many times. With the read ending 3 residues before the CDR3 end, the germline J gene is used to fill in that end. The rearrangement uses TRBV20-1 and TRBJ2-4; D perhaps matches TRBD2 (7 bases). Germline V gene sequence: CDR1 DFQATT, CDR2 SNEGSKA (reference sequence). Between the trimmed V and J ends, which lost 6 bases and 3 bases, there was a span of 15 bases. The CDR3 runs 14 residues. CDR3: CSASIGGLKNIQYF. CDR3 bases read: TGCAGTGCCAGCATCGGGGGGCTCAAAAACATT.

This clone has at least ten counts. The read finishes 3 residues shy of the CDR3 end, and the germline J gene is used to complete it. The chain uses TRBV9 and TRBJ1-2; perhaps TRBD1 as D (5 bases). This CDR3 is built from 13 residues. Looked up from germline, CDR1 is SGDLS and CDR2 is YYNGEE. The V and J ends lost 0 bases and 7 bases respectively, with 10 bases between them. CDR3 amino acids: CASSVGWGGGYTF. The sequenced CDR3 bases are TGTGCCAGCAGCGTAGGTTGGGGGGGTGGC.

This clone showed up many times. The read halts 3 residues ahead of the CDR3 end, with the missing end drawn from the germline J gene. This sequence joins TRBV29-1 and TRBJ2-3, with 9 bases identical to TRBD2. Germline loops: CDR1 SQVTM, CDR2 ANQGSEA. V shed 3 bases and J 4 bases; nucleotides not matched to a gene: 23. CDR3 size: 20 residues. The CDR3 loop reads CSVELPLARGGANRADTQYF. CDR3 DNA (partial): TGCAGCGTTGAGCTTCCCCTTGCTCGCGGGGGGGCGAATAGGGCAGATACG.

This clone was detected many times. The CDR3 end is not reached by the read, which stops 3 residues before it; the germline J gene fills it in. The chain links TRBV7-2 to TRBJ2-3; D ambiguous. V dropped 4 bases and J dropped 2 bases, with 7 bases sitting between them. Per germline, CDR1 SGHTA and CDR2 FQGNSA. The CDR3 loop spans 13 amino acids. CDR3 loop: CASSWAITDTQYF. CDR3 bases read: TGTGCCAGCAGCTGGGCAATCACAGATACG.

This clone came up many times. The read ends 3 residues before the CDR3 terminus; that terminus is restored from the germline J gene. The V call is TRBV14, the J call TRBJ2-3; D is perhaps TRBD2 (6 bases). V dropped 5 bases and J dropped 6 bases, with 12 bases sitting between them. The length of the CDR3 is 13 residues. Per the germline V gene, CDR1 is SGHDN and CDR2 is FVKESK. The CDR3 loop reads CASSALAGDTQYF. The covered CDR3 bases are TGTGCCAGCAGCGCGTTGGCGGGGGATACG.

This clone was seen at least ten times. The same CDR3 is also encoded by other DNA sequences in this sample. CDR3 region: CASSPLGQGTLRKLFF. The sequenced part of the CDR3 DNA is TGCGCCAGCAGCCCCCTAGGACAGGGAACGCTTAGAAAA. This rearrangement joins TRBV5-1 to TRBJ1-4, with 8 bases that match TRBD1. The read comes to an end 3 residues before the CDR3 does, leaving the germline J gene to fill in the end. V lost 4 bases and J lost 10; bases outside the gene matches: 15. CDR1 is SGHRS, CDR2 YFSETQ, per germline. The CDR3 sequence is 16 residues long. The entire variable domain, with the rest obtained from reference TRBV5-1 and TRBJ1-4, is as follows: KAGVTQTPRYLIKTRGQQVTLSCSPISGHRSVSWYQQTPGQGLQFLFEYFSETQRNKGNFPGRFSGRQFSNSRSEMNVSTLELGDSALYLCASSPLGQGTLRKLFFGSGTQLSVL.

This clone showed up just a few times. The CDR3 end falls 3 residues outside the read, so it is completed with the germline J gene. This rearrangement joins TRBV5-6 to TRBJ1-2; D not resolved. The V gene's germline CDR1 is SGHDT and CDR2 YYEEEE. Trimming took off 1 base at V and 7 bases at J, with 14 bases between the two ends. The CDR3 runs to 14 residues. The CDR3: CASSLRAGRSGYTF. CDR3 DNA, as far as it was read: TGTGCCAGCAGCTTGCGGGCGGGGAGGAGTGGC.

This clone is judged medium-sized (0.01 to 0.1%). This CDR3 reads CASSPSDARPNSPLHF. The covered CDR3 bases are TGTGCCAGCAGCCCCAGCGACGCGCGGCCCAATTCACCC. The chain links TRBV7-4 to TRBJ1-6; D gene unclear. The CDR3 end lies 3 residues beyond the end of the read and is filled in from the germline J gene. V dropped 5 bases and J dropped 7 bases, with 18 bases sitting between them. CDR3 length: 16 amino acids. Germline CDR1 SGHVT, CDR2 SQSDAQ.

This clone appeared many times. The CDR3 loop reads CASSFPGERGTQYF. CDR3 DNA (partial): TGTGCCAGCAGCTTTCCCGGGGAGAGAGGGACC. J is TRBJ2-5 and V is TRBV7-9, with a weak D call TRBD2 (5 bases). The read gets to within 3 residues of the CDR3 end, and the germline J gene fills in the rest. In germline, CDR1 is SEHNR, CDR2 FQNEAQ (reference sequence). This CDR3 comprises 14 residues. V was pared by 3 bases and J by 7 bases, with 15 bases between.

The sample holds many counts of this clone. The read is 3 residues too short to cover the CDR3 end, so that end is filled in from the germline J gene. V is TRBV7-9 and J is TRBJ1-3; 8 positions match TRBD1. V lost 5 bases to trimming and J lost 9 bases; unmatched junction nucleotides: 12. CDR1 SEHNR and CDR2 FQNEAQ come from the germline V gene (reference sequence). There are 15 residues in the CDR3. CDR3 DNA (partial): TGTGCCAGCAGCCTCCCGGGACAGGCACGCGGCACC. Its protein product is CASSLPGQARGT. The full CDR3 is CASSLPGQARGTIYF. The variable domain in full, with the rest retrieved from reference TRBV7-9 and TRBJ1-3, is DTGVSQNPRHKITKRGQNVTFRCDPISEHNRLYWYRQTLGQGPEFLTYFQNEAQLEKSRLLSDRFSAERPKGSFSTLEIQRTEQGDSAMYLCASSLPGQARGTIYFGEGSWLTVV.

In the case of this clone: The read finishes 3 residues shy of the CDR3 end, and the germline J gene is used to complete it. This chain joins TRBV7-2 and TRBJ2-7; D not certain. The CDR3 totals 12 residues. Germline CDR1 SGHTA, CDR2 FQGNSA. The germline V and J ends were trimmed by 3 bases and 6 bases, with 9 bases remaining between them. The part of the CDR3 DNA that was read is TGTGCCAGCAGCTTCCGATCGGGCGAG. The encoded protein is CASSFRSGE. The complete CDR3 reads CASSFRSGEQYF.

This clone was seen at least ten times. The DNA ends 3 residues before the CDR3 does, and the rest of the CDR3 is filled in from the germline J gene. This sequence joins TRBV7-2 and TRBJ2-7, with D perhaps TRBD2 (5 bases). The CDR3 is 14 residues long. V dropped 1 base and J dropped 2 bases, with 9 bases sitting between them. The germline CDR1 and CDR2 sequences are SGHTA and FQGNSA. The CDR3 loop is CASSLVATTYEQYF. Incomplete CDR3 DNA: TGTGCCAGCAGCTTAGTAGCGACCACCTACGAG.

This clone was seen at least ten times. Read coverage stops 3 residues before the CDR3 terminus; the germline J gene supplies the remainder. The chain couples TRBV5-5 to TRBJ1-2; 7 bases are a match to TRBD1. The CDR3 has 14 residues. Germline V lookup: CDR1 SGHKS, CDR2 YYEKEE (reference sequence). CDR3 loop: CASSQSTGSGGYTF. The covered CDR3 bases are TGTGCCAGCAGCCAATCGACAGGGTCGGGCGGC. The variable domain in full, with the rest retrieved from reference TRBV5-5 and TRBJ1-2, is DAGVTQSPTHLIKTRGQQVTLRCSPISGHKSVSWYQQVLGQGPQFIFQYYEKEERGRGNFPDRFSARQFPNYSSELNVNALLLGDSALYLCASSQSTGSGGYTFGSGTRLTVV.

This clone came up many times. Read coverage stops 3 residues before the CDR3 terminus; the germline J gene supplies the remainder. This chain uses TRBV20-1 with TRBJ2-6, with 10 bases aligning to TRBD1. Germline-derived CDR1 and CDR2 are DFQATT and SNEGSKA (reference sequence). CDR3 length: 18 amino acids. The ends lost 6 bases at V and 3 bases at J; junction bases unmatched: 14. The CDR3 DNA, read in part, is TGCAGTGCGCCCCGGGCCGGGACAGGGGTAGGTGGGGCCAACGTC. Amino acids: CSAPRAGTGVGGANV. The CDR3 reads in full as CSAPRAGTGVGGANVLTF.

This clone has ten or more counts. The read halts 3 residues ahead of the CDR3 end, with the missing end drawn from the germline J gene. This sequence joins TRBV7-8 and TRBJ1-5; 7 nucleotides match TRBD1. This CDR3 contains 15 residues. Per germline, CDR1 SGHVS and CDR2 FQNEAQ. J lost 7 bases, V lost 5 bases, and 11 bases had no gene match. The sequenced CDR3 bases are TGTGCCAGCAGCCCGAGGGGGCTCGGATTGCAGCCC. It codes for CASSPRGLGLQP. The full CDR3 sequence reads CASSPRGLGLQPQHF.

This clone was found many times. The read gets to within 3 residues of the CDR3 end, and the germline J gene fills in the rest. The sample contains more than one DNA sequence encoding this CDR3. This chain connects TRBV7-2 to TRBJ1-2; TRBD1 matches 9 bases. V was clipped by 2 bases and J by 7 bases; unmatched bases: 8. The CDR3 sequence is 15 residues long. Germline values: CDR1 SGHTA, CDR2 FQGNSA. The CDR3 loop is CASSLSSGQGGGYTF. CDR3 bases read: TGTGCCAGCAGCTTATCCTCGGGACAGGGTGGTGGC.

This clone came up many times. The missing CDR3 end, 3 residues past where the read stops, is filled in from the germline J gene. V and J are TRBV7-2 and TRBJ1-6; 10 nucleotides agree with TRBD1. The ends lost 3 bases at V and 9 bases at J; junction bases unmatched: 2. The CDR3 spans 14 residues. Germline values: CDR1 SGHTA, CDR2 FQGNSA. The CDR3 protein is CASSFRTGGSPLHF. The CDR3 DNA, read in part, is TGTGCCAGCAGCTTCAGGACAGGGGGTTCACCC.

This clone occurred many times. The read halts 3 residues ahead of the CDR3 end, with the missing end drawn from the germline J gene. The chain combines TRBV2 with TRBJ1-5, with D hard to call. CDR3 length: 13 residues. Between the trimmed V and J ends, which lost 6 bases and 4 bases, there was a span of 10 bases. CDR1 is SNHLY, CDR2 FYNNEI, per germline. CDR3 bases read: TGTGCCAGCAGGACTGAGTCAAATCAGCCC. This codes for CASRTESNQP. From start to end, the CDR3 is CASRTESNQPQHF. The full variable domain, its missing parts supplied by reference TRBV2 and TRBJ1-5, is EPEVTQTPSHQVTQMGQEVILRCVPISNHLYFYWYRQILGQKVEFLVSFYNNEISEKSEIFDDQFSVERPDGSNFTLKIRSTKLEDSAMYFCASRTESNQPQHFGDGTRLSIL.

This clone has a count of ten or more. With the read ending 3 residues before the CDR3 end, the germline J gene is used to fill in that end. V gene TRBV11-2 combines with J gene TRBJ1-2, with D tentatively TRBD1 (6 bases). Trimming cost V 0 bases and J 4 bases, with 9 bases left between them. The germline V gene has CDR1 SGHAT and CDR2 FQNNGV. The CDR3 runs to 14 residues. This chain's CDR3 is CASSLEGGGYGYTF. The CDR3 bases that were read are TGTGCCAGCAGCTTAGAAGGAGGGGGCTATGGC. Full variable domain (missing parts from reference TRBV11-2 and TRBJ1-2): EAGVAQSPRYKIIEKRQSVAFWCNPISGHATLYWYQQILGQGPKLLIQFQNNGVVDDSQLPKDRFSAERLKGVDSTLKIQPAKLEDSAVYLCASSLEGGGYGYTFGSGTRLTVV.

The sample holds many counts of this clone. From the germline J gene comes the end of the CDR3, since the read stops 3 residues before it. V and J are TRBV11-2 and TRBJ2-2, with 10 positions matching TRBD2. The CDR3 has 15 residues. The ends lost 6 bases at V and 2 bases at J; junction bases unmatched: 3. Germline loops: CDR1 SGHAT, CDR2 FQNNGV. The CDR3 loop reads CASRLAGVNTGELFF. The CDR3 DNA, read in part, is TGTGCCAGCAGGCTAGCGGGGGTAAACACCGGGGAG.